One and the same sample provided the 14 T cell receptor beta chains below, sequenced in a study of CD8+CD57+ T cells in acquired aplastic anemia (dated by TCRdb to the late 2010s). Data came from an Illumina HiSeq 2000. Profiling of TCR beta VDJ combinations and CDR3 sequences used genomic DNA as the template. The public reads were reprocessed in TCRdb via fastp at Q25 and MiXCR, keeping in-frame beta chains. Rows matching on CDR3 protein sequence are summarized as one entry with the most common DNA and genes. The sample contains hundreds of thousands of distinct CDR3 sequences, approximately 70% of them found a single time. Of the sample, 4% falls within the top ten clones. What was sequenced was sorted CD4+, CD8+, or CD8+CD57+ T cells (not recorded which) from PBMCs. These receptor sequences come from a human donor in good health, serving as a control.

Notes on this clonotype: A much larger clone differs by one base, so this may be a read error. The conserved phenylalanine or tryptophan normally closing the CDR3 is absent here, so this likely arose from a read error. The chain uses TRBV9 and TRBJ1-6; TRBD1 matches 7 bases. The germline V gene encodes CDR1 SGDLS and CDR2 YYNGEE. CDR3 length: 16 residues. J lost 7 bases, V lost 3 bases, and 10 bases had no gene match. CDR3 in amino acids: CASSAGGERGNSPLHL. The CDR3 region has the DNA TGTGCCAGCAGCGCAGGGGGGGAGAGGGGGAATTCACCCCTCCACCTT.

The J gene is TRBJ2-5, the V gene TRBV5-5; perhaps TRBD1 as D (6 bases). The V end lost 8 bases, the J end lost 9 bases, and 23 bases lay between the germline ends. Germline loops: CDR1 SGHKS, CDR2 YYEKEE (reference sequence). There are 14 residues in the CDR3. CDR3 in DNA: TGTGCCAGTAGTTCAGGGCAGGGGCCTGGGGCCCAGTACTTC. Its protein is CASSSGQGPGAQYF. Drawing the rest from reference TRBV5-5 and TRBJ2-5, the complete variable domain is DAGVTQSPTHLIKTRGQQVTLRCSPISGHKSVSWYQQVLGQGPQFIFQYYEKEERGRGNFPDRFSARQFPNYSSELNVNALLLGDSALYLCASSSGQGPGAQYFGPGTRLLVL.

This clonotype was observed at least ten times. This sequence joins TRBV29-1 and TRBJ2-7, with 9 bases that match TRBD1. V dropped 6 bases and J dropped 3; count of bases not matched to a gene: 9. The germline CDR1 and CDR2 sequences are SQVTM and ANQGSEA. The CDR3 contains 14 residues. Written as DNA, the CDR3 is TGCAGCGTGGCCGGGACAGGGATCTTCTACGAGCAGTACTTC. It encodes CSVAGTGIFYEQYF.

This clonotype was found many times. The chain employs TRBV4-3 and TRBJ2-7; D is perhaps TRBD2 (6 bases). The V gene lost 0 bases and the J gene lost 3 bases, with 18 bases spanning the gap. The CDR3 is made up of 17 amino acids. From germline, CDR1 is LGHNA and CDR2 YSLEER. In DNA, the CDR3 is TGCGCCAGCAGCCAAGATCACGGAGGGAATGTGAACTACGAGCAGTACTTC. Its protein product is CASSQDHGGNVNYEQYF.

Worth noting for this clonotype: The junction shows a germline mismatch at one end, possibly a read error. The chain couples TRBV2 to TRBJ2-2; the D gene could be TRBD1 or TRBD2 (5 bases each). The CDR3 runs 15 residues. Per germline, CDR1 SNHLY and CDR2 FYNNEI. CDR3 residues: CAGSRQGGVAGKLFF. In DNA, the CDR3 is TGTGCCGGCAGTCGGCAGGGTGGTGTCGCCGGGAAGCTGTTTTTT.

In nucleotides, the CDR3 is TGTGCCAGTAGTATAGAGTTGACGGCGTATAGCAATCAGCCCCAGCATTTT. Amino acids: CASSIELTAYSNQPQHF. The V call is TRBV19, the J call TRBJ1-5; D unresolved. The CDR3 has 17 residues. Trimming removed 0 bases from V and 0 bases from J, with 12 bases in between. The germline CDR1 and CDR2 sequences are LNHDA and SQIVND (reference sequence).

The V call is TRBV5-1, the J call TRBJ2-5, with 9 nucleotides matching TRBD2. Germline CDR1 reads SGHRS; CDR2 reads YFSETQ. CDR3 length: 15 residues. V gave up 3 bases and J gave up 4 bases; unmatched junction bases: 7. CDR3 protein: CASSSPGLAGETQYF. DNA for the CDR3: TGCGCCAGCAGCTCGCCGGGACTAGCAGGAGAGACCCAGTACTTC.

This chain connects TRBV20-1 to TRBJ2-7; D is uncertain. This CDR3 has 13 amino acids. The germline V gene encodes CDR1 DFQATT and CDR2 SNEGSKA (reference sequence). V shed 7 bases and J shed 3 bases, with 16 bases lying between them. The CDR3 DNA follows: TGCAGTGTTAGTGGGCAGTCCCTCTACGAGCAGTACTTC. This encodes CSVSGQSLYEQYF.

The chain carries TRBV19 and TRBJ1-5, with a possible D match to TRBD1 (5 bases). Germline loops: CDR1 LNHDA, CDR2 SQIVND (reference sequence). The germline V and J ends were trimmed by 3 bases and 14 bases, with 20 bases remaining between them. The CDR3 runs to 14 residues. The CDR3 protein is CASSMLGTDHPEHF. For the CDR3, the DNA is TGTGCCAGTAGTATGTTAGGGACGGATCATCCAGAGCATTTT.

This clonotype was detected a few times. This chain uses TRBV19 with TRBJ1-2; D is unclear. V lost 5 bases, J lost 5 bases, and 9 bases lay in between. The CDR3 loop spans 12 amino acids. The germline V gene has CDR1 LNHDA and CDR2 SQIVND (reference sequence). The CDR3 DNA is TGTGCCAGTAGTCGGACGGATTATGGCTACACCTTC. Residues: CASSRTDYGYTF.

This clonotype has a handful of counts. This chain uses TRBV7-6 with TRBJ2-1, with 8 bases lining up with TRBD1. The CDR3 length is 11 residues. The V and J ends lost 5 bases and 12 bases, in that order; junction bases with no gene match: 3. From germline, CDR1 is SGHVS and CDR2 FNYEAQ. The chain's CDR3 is CASSADRGQFF. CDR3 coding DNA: TGTGCCAGCAGCGCCGACAGGGGGCAGTTCTTC.

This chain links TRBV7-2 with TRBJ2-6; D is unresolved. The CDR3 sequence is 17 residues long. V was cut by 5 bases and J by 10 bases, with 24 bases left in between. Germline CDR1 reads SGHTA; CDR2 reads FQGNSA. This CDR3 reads CASSVHGLSSEANVLTF. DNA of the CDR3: TGTGCCAGCAGCGTACATGGGTTAAGCTCTGAGGCGAACGTCCTGACTTTC. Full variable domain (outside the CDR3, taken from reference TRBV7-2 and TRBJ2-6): GAGVSQSPSNKVTEKGKDVELRCDPISGHTALYWYRQSLGQGLEFLIYFQGNSAPDKSGLPSDRFSAERTGGSVSTLTIQRTQQEDSAVYLCASSVHGLSSEANVLTFGAGSRLTVL.

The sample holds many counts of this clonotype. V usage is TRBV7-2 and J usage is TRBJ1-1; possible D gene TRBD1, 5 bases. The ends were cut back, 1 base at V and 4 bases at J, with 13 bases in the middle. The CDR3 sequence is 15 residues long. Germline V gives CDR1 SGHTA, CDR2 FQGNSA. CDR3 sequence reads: CASSLDSGSTTEAFF. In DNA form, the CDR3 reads TGTGCCAGCAGCTTAGATTCAGGGTCGACCACTGAAGCTTTCTTT. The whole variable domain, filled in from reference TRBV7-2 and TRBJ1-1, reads GAGVSQSPSNKVTEKGKDVELRCDPISGHTALYWYRQSLGQGLEFLIYFQGNSAPDKSGLPSDRFSAERTGGSVSTLTIQRTQQEDSAVYLCASSLDSGSTTEAFFGQGTRLTVV.

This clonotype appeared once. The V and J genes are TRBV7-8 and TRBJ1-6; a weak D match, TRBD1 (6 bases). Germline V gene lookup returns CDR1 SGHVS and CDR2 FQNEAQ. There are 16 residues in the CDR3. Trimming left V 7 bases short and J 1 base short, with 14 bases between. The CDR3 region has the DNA TGTGCCAGCACCCCGGAGGGGACATCCTATAATTCACCCCTCCACTTT. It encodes CASTPEGTSYNSPLHF.